The text below deals with one T cell receptor beta chain. Ten or more counts support this clonotype. Its antigen target is currently unknown. Per-nucleotide qualities are absent, and no much larger clonotype sits a single base away. The time point label here, explained by the study, means: technical triplicate 3. TCR libraries for sorted subsets were made from 1 million sorted CD4+ or CD8+ T cells. Peripheral blood was subjected to Ficoll-Hypaque density gradient centrifugation to isolate PBMCs, which were then cryopreserved in liquid nitrogen. Paired sorted CD4+ and CD8+ subsets came from healthy controls, HAM/TSP patients and MS patients. This specimen comes from a study of neurological immune-mediated disorders (dated by TCRdb to the late 2010s). With respect to the entire study: The study compared peripheral blood TCR-beta repertoires of HTLV-I-associated myelopathy (HAM/TSP) patients, multiple sclerosis patients and healthy controls using UMI-based sequencing. Technical triplicate libraries were sequenced so that the variability in frequency of each individual clone could be precisely calculated. Longitudinal samples, technical triplicates and paired sorted CD4+ and CD8+ T-cell subsets, alongside PBMC samples, were included among the approximately 110 TCR-beta libraries. Of the 68 subjects in the cohort, roughly 14 were HAM/TSP patients, roughly 35 were multiple sclerosis patients, and some 20 were healthy controls.

V is shortened by 5 bases, J by 2 bases, and the region joining them spans 7 bases. There are 12 amino acids in the CDR3, from cysteine to phenylalanine inclusive. Only the CDR3 DNA stays, 36 bases, in frame from base 1. Paper-wide results and their limitations: No identical CDR3 amino acid sequences were shared among expanded clones across subjects, suggesting private TCR-beta repertoires in all groups. The highest TCR clonal expansion was observed in HAM/TSP patients, whereas the lowest was observed in MS patients, even when compared with healthy controls.

cDNA was synthesized by template-switch 5'RACE using a primer carrying a 10-nucleotide random unique molecular identifier by which each TCR transcript was tagged. Every sequencing run covered 15-18 subjects and yielded more than 170 million TCR-beta sequences. Total RNA was extracted with the RNeasy kit. Using the KAPA Real-time Library Amplification kit, TCR-beta VDJ regions were amplified with primers for the TCR constant region and the 5'RACE anchor. A first PCR added sample indexes and Illumina adaptors, after which a second PCR increased the library yield. The roughly 650 bp TCR product was size-selected on a 2% E-gel SizeSelection system after Ampure bead purification. Library quality was checked on a Bioanalyzer, concentration was measured with Qubit, and libraries were quantified with the Kapa Library Quantification kit before pooling. An Illumina HiSeq 2500 was used to sequence the libraries paired-end at 2 x 150 bp. To increase sequence diversity, roughly 25-31% phiX was spiked into each library pool. The authors' analysis ran thus. The quality-filtered reads were processed with the UMI-based MiGEC pipeline, whose error correction step removed more than 75% of the raw TCR sequences. IMGT germline references were used for aligning VDJ genes, and each clonotype was defined as a unique CDR3 amino acid sequence together with its V-J genes. VDJtools evaluated clonal expansion, Shannon diversity and CDR3 relatedness (CalcPairwiseDistances, ClusterSamples); CLCbio workbench built phylogenetic trees. Clones with at least 8 unique UMIs were defined as expanded, with this threshold being based on coefficient-of-variation modelling across technical triplicates. The public reads were run again by TCRdb, first through fastp at Q25 and then through MiXCR, and only productive beta chains were kept. Each entry is one CDR3 protein sequence, shown with its most common DNA and genes. The V and J calls here are based on TCRdb, not the publication. The sample yields over 25,000 distinct CDR3 sequences; about 15% were counted once. Around 4.9% of the sample rests with the top ten.

Material for sequencing was CD4+ T cells from blood. In this chain, TRBV12-3 or TRBV12-4 is recombined with TRBJ2-7, with the D gene not clear enough to name. The receptor comes from a female donor with HTLV-1-associated myelopathy (HAM/TSP). The CDR3 protein is CASSRFAYEQYF. The DNA sequence reads TGTGCCAGCAGTAGGTTTGCCTACGAGCAGTACTTC.